Sequencing of this T cell receptor (beta chain) was carried out in a study of T-cell reconstitution after alpha-beta-depleted transplantation in children. Germline loops: CDR1 ENHRY, CDR2 SYGVKD. This CDR3 has 15 residues. The V end lost 0 bases, the J end lost 12 bases, and 17 bases lay between the germline ends. Researchers prepared the TCRbeta library using unique molecular identifiers, the study reports. TCRdb recomputed calls from the PCR reads with MiXCR, one row per CDR3 protein. The sample has 700,000 to 950,000 distinct CDR3 sequences, approximately 15% seen once. Overall study results and limits: It was surviving recipient T cells and thymic progenitors that gave some patients high TCRbeta diversity at day 60. Once a year had passed after transplant, T-cell counts and diversity came mostly from newly produced T cells. Reportedly, alpha-beta T cells present about two months post-transplant originated from several hundred expanded clones of graft origin.

Details on this clonotype: The antigen remains unidentified.

The chain employs TRBV10-3 and TRBJ1-4; D gene unclear. Source: PBMCs, mostly from graft donor cells, taken 360 days after TCRalphabeta/CD19-depleted stem cell transplant. This receptor was identified in a male patient between 5 and 17 years old who had a stem cell transplant for acute lymphoblastic leukemia, so the T cells may come from the graft donor. CDR3 residues: CAISESGEGMRELFF. DNA of the CDR3: TGTGCCATCAGTGAGTCAGGAGAGGGAATGCGGGAACTGTTTTTT.